These 12 T cell receptor beta chains originate from one sample sequenced in a study of identical twins. TCRdb processed the 5' RACE reads anew with MiXCR; each CDR3 protein has one entry. The sample records 1.5 million to 2 million distinct CDR3 sequences, around 33% being singletons. Input material: cord blood. The receptors were gathered from a newborn girl in good health.

The chain links TRBV5-1 to TRBJ1-2; D is unresolved. The germline V gene has CDR1 SGHRS and CDR2 YFSETQ. Trimming took 1 base from V and 4 from J, leaving 20 bases between them. CDR3 length equals 17 residues. The CDR3 nucleotides read TGCGCCAGCAGCTTGTGGTTTCCGGGCTGGGGTGGCTATGGCTACACCTTC. Its protein is CASSLWFPGWGGYGYTF.

The rearrangement links TRBV27 to TRBJ2-7, with TRBD1 as a possible D gene (6 bases). The CDR3 loop spans 14 amino acids. Germline CDR1 and CDR2: MNHEY and SMNVEV (reference sequence). Trimming took off 3 bases at V and 3 bases at J, with 12 bases between the two ends. The CDR3: CASSFQGLSYEQYF. In DNA form, the CDR3 reads TGTGCCAGCAGTTTCCAGGGGCTAAGCTACGAGCAGTACTTC.

There are a few counts of this clonotype. The V and J genes are TRBV6-6 and TRBJ2-7, with TRBD2 identical over 7 bases. CDR1 and CDR2 (germline): MNHNY, SVGAGI (reference sequence). The junction had 10 bases not matched to a gene; V was cut back by 2 bases and J by 0 bases. The CDR3 is made up of 17 amino acids. In DNA form, the CDR3 reads TGTGCCAGCAGTTACGGGAGTCGAGCGGGGATCTCCTACGAGCAGTACTTC. This codes for CASSYGSRAGISYEQYF.

The chain links TRBV3-1 to TRBJ2-5; no firm D call. Germline lookup yields CDR1 LGHDT and CDR2 YNNKEL (reference sequence). The CDR3 totals 13 residues. Trimming took off 2 bases at V and 11 bases at J, with 15 bases between the two ends. The CDR3 reads CASSQFPANEQYF. The DNA for the CDR3 is TGTGCCAGCAGCCAATTTCCGGCTAATGAGCAGTACTTC.

This clonotype was counted only a few times. In DNA, the CDR3 is TGTGCCAGCGCATCAGGGGGCTTCTACAATGAGCAGTTCTTC. Translating gives CASASGGFYNEQFF. The V gene is TRBV19, the J gene TRBJ2-1, with 8 bases fitting TRBD1. Germline V lookup: CDR1 LNHDA, CDR2 SQIVND (reference sequence). The CDR3 loop spans 14 amino acids. V lost 9 bases, J lost 3 bases, and 7 bases stayed unmatched. Filled out from reference TRBV19 and TRBJ2-1, the complete variable domain reads DGGITQSPKYLFRKEGQNVTLSCEQNLNHDAMYWYRQDPGQGLRLIYYSQIVNDFQKGDIAEGYSVSREKKESFPLTVTSAQKNPTAFYLCASASGGFYNEQFFGPGTRLTVL.

The J gene is TRBJ2-5, the V gene TRBV25-1; TRBD2 aligns across 9 bases. The length of the CDR3 is 15 residues. Germline V gene data show CDR1 as MGHDK and CDR2 as SYGVNS. With V trimmed by 5 bases and J by 11 bases, 15 bases remained unmatched. The CDR3 nucleotides are TGTGCCAGCAGTAACCGACTAGCGGCGTACAATGAGCAGTACTTC. As protein: CASSNRLAAYNEQYF.

This clonotype was picked up a small number of times. This sequence joins TRBV27 and TRBJ2-7, with 10 nucleotides matching TRBD1. V shed 4 bases, J shed 3 bases, and the junction held 6 bases outside the gene matches. The V gene's germline CDR1 is MNHEY and CDR2 SMNVEV (reference sequence). This CDR3 contains 15 residues. CDR3 sequence: CASSSWTGGRYEQYF. The CDR3, as DNA: TGTGCCAGCAGTTCCTGGACAGGGGGACGCTACGAGCAGTACTTC.

The V call is TRBV28, the J call TRBJ2-1; TRBD1 aligns across 7 bases. This CDR3 contains 16 residues. Trimming took 3 bases from V and 6 from J; bases not matched to a gene: 11. From germline, CDR1 is MDHEN and CDR2 SYDVKM. This CDR3 reads CASSFCDRVAGNEQFF. The CDR3 DNA is TGTGCCAGCAGTTTCTGCGACAGGGTGGCTGGCAATGAGCAGTTCTTC.

This sequence joins TRBV28 and TRBJ2-5; D is uncertain. The CDR3 sequence is 15 residues long. Trimming removed 2 bases from V and 0 bases from J, with 10 bases in between. CDR1 is MDHEN, CDR2 SYDVKM, per germline. For the CDR3, the DNA is TGTGCCAGCAGTTTAAGGCGGACGTACCAAGAGACCCAGTACTTC. Protein: CASSLRRTYQETQYF.

V gene TRBV4-1 combines with J gene TRBJ2-1; weak D call: TRBD1 (6 bases). CDR3 size: 12 residues. Germline CDR1 and CDR2: MGHRA and YSYEKL. With 9 bases removed from V and 6 bases from J, the gap between germline ends came to 12 bases. CDR3 in amino acids: CARDSCSNEQFF. Written as DNA, the CDR3 is TGCGCCAGGGACAGTTGCTCCAATGAGCAGTTCTTC.

This clonotype was observed a handful of times. The chain links TRBV29-1 to TRBJ2-3; D remains unclear. Germline V CDR1 and CDR2: SQVTM, ANQGSEA. V was pared by 5 bases and J by 2 bases, with 11 bases between. The CDR3 length is 13 residues. CDR3 amino acids: CSVQYTLTDTQYF. The CDR3 DNA follows: TGCAGCGTTCAGTATACCCTCACAGATACGCAGTATTTT.

This clonotype appeared a few times. The rearrangement joins TRBV20-1 to TRBJ1-4, with D perhaps matching TRBD1 (5 bases). With 1 base removed from V and 8 bases from J, the gap between germline ends came to 8 bases. Per the germline V gene, CDR1 is DFQATT and CDR2 is SNEGSKA (reference sequence). The CDR3 totals 12 residues. CDR3 protein: CSARVREEKLFF. The CDR3 DNA reads TGCAGTGCTAGAGTCAGGGAGGAAAAACTGTTTTTT.